Presented here are 21 T cell receptor beta chains from one specimen sequenced in a study of T cell responses to AZD1222 COVID-19 vaccine. The method was immunoSEQ multiplex PCR; TCRdb's version includes in-frame clones alone and lacks a portion of them. The sample contains about 25,000 clones, 80% to 90% of which appear only once. Specimen: peripheral blood, collected 28 days after the second AZD1222 dose. These receptors were obtained from an adult who received the AZD1222 COVID-19 vaccine.

J is TRBJ1-1 and V is TRBV5-1; D gene ambiguous. Trimming removed 1 base from V and 4 bases from J, with 14 bases in between. Germline V CDR1 and CDR2: SGHRS, YFSETQ. CDR3 length: 15 residues. The CDR3: CASSLLGPEVTEAFF. The CDR3 DNA reads TGCGCCAGCAGCTTGTTAGGCCCGGAGGTCACTGAAGCTTTCTTT.

V usage is TRBV6-5 and J usage is TRBJ1-1, with D perhaps TRBD1 (6 bases). This CDR3 has 14 amino acids. Germline-derived CDR1 and CDR2 are MNHEY and SVGAGI. The germline V and J ends were trimmed by 4 bases and 0 bases, with 9 bases remaining between them. This CDR3 is CASSSPGVNTEAFF. CDR3 DNA sequence: TGTGCCAGCAGTTCTCCAGGGGTGAACACTGAAGCTTTCTTT.

Only a few counts were recorded for this clone. This chain connects TRBV2 to TRBJ1-1, with 10 bases aligning to TRBD1. The germline V gene encodes CDR1 SNHLY and CDR2 FYNNEI. CDR3 size: 15 residues. Germline trimming cut 5 bases from V and 4 bases from J; bases unmatched to any gene: 7. CDR3 sequence (DNA): TGTGCCAGCAGTTATGCCGGGACAGGGGCCACTGAAGCTTTCTTT. Its protein product is CASSYAGTGATEAFF. The entire variable domain, with the rest obtained from reference TRBV2 and TRBJ1-1, is as follows: EPEVTQTPSHQVTQMGQEVILRCVPISNHLYFYWYRQILGQKVEFLVSFYNNEISEKSEIFDDQFSVERPDGSNFTLKIRSTKLEDSAMYFCASSYAGTGATEAFFGQGTRLTVV.

The chain is built from TRBV10-3 and TRBJ2-3; 9 bases align to TRBD2. The CDR3 totals 14 residues. Losses at the gene ends were 7 bases for V and 5 bases for J; bases not matched to a gene: 7. Germline V gene lookup returns CDR1 ENHRY and CDR2 SYGVKD. This chain's CDR3 is CAITGSGSGDTQYF. CDR3 nucleotide sequence: TGTGCCATCACTGGTAGCGGGAGCGGAGATACGCAGTATTTT.

The chain has TRBV29-1 and TRBJ1-2, with D possibly TRBD1 on 5 matching bases. The CDR3 runs to 11 residues. Germline V lookup: CDR1 SQVTM, CDR2 ANQGSEA. This chain's CDR3 is CSTQGSYGYTF. In DNA form, the CDR3 reads TGCAGTACTCAGGGAAGCTATGGCTACACCTTC.

The V and J genes are TRBV5-1 and TRBJ2-4; 7 bases are a match to TRBD2. Germline CDR1 SGHRS, CDR2 YFSETQ. J lost 2 bases, V lost 0 bases, and 5 bases had no gene match. This CDR3 is built from 16 residues. CDR3 sequence: CASSLGEGTSKNIQYF. The CDR3 DNA sequence: TGCGCCAGCAGCTTGGGGGAGGGGACCTCCAAAAACATTCAGTACTTC.

This clone has just one count. This sequence joins TRBV6-6 and TRBJ2-7; weak D call: TRBD1 (5 bases). The V gene's germline CDR1 is MNHNY and CDR2 SVGAGI (reference sequence). The V end was cut by 5 bases, the J end by 3 bases, with 14 bases between. This CDR3 has 14 amino acids. The CDR3 bases are TGTGCCAGCAGTGCCGCCGGACAAATCTACGAGCAGTACTTC. Protein sequence: CASSAAGQIYEQYF.

This chain joins TRBV6-5 and TRBJ2-2, with 9 positions matching TRBD2. The V gene's germline CDR1 is MNHEY and CDR2 SVGAGI. V trimming: 6 bases; J trimming: 0 bases; junction bases outside the gene matches: 2. This CDR3 is 15 amino acids long. DNA of the CDR3: TGTGCCAGCAGGTTAGCGGGAGCGAACACCGGGGAGCTGTTTTTT. Its translation: CASRLAGANTGELFF.

This clone was seen a handful of times. CDR3 in amino acids: CASSWGSYEQYF. The CDR3 DNA reads TGTGCCAGCAGCTGGGGGAGCTATGAGCAGTACTTC. This chain connects TRBV5-6 to TRBJ2-7; D could derive from TRBD1 or TRBD2 (5 bases each). Deletions cut 3 bases from V and 7 bases from J, with 11 bases between. Germline lookup yields CDR1 SGHDT and CDR2 YYEEEE. The CDR3 extends over 12 amino acids.

J is TRBJ2-3 and V is TRBV4-3; D unclear. Trimming shortened V by 0 bases and J by 0 bases, and 13 bases separated the two germline ends. This CDR3 contains 17 residues. CDR1 is LGHNA and CDR2 is YSLEER in the germline V gene. CDR3 DNA sequence: TGCGCCAGCAGCCAAGAGGCGGTTGCACCTAGCACAGATACGCAGTATTTT. Its translation: CASSQEAVAPSTDTQYF.

The chain has TRBV28 and TRBJ2-7; D possibly uses TRBD1 or TRBD2 (5 bases each). The CDR3 totals 13 residues. V gave up 6 bases and J gave up 0 bases, with 9 bases separating them. The germline CDR1 and CDR2 sequences are MDHEN and SYDVKM. In DNA, the CDR3 is TGTGCCAGCAGGTCAGGGAGCTCCTACGAGCAGTACTTC. Translated: CASRSGSSYEQYF.

The chain combines TRBV2 with TRBJ1-2; 7 positions agree with TRBD1. The germline CDR1 and CDR2 sequences are SNHLY and FYNNEI. The CDR3 is made up of 13 amino acids. The J segment lost 7 bases and the V segment lost 7 bases, leaving 9 bases of the junction unmatched. The CDR3 spells CASTLTGLPGYTF. CDR3 DNA: TGTGCCAGCACCTTGACAGGGCTCCCTGGCTACACCTTC.

V and J are TRBV18 and TRBJ2-1, with D possibly called TRBD1 or TRBD2 (6 bases each). Per the germline V gene, CDR1 is KGHSH and CDR2 is LQKENI. Trimming stripped 1 base from V and 8 bases from J, with 12 bases between. The length of the CDR3 is 14 residues. This chain's CDR3 is CASSPQEGVDEQFF. The CDR3 DNA reads as TGTGCCAGCTCACCACAGGAGGGGGTGGATGAGCAGTTCTTC. The whole variable domain, filled in from reference TRBV18 and TRBJ2-1, reads NAGVMQNPRHLVRRRGQEARLRCSPMKGHSHVYWYRQLPEEGLKFMVYLQKENIIDESGMPKERFSAEFPKEGPSILRIQQVVRGDSAAYFCASSPQEGVDEQFFGPGTRLTVL.

The chain links TRBV3-1 (or the pseudogene TRBV3-2) to TRBJ2-1, with TRBD2 matching over 7 bases. The CDR3 runs to 16 residues. Germline trimming cut 1 base from V and 8 bases from J; bases unmatched to any gene: 11. Germline values: CDR1 LGHDT, CDR2 YNNKEL (reference sequence). CDR3 bases: TGTGCCAGCAGCCAAGGGCTAGGACTAGTCGGACATGAGCAGTTCTTC. It yields the protein CASSQGLGLVGHEQFF.

The chain uses TRBV10-2 and TRBJ1-5; D not resolved. CDR1 WSHSY and CDR2 SAAADI come from the germline V gene. The CDR3 consists of 12 residues. Deletions cut 4 bases from V and 4 bases from J, with 5 bases between. This chain's CDR3 is CASSASNQPQHF. The CDR3 bases are TGCGCCAGCAGTGCCTCTAATCAGCCCCAGCATTTT.

The table lists this clone with a count of one. The chain combines TRBV10-3 with TRBJ2-7; D gene uncertain. The CDR3 is 13 amino acids. V was cut by 8 bases and J by 2 bases, with 13 bases left in between. CDR1 and CDR2 (germline): ENHRY, SYGVKD. CDR3 region: CAISLTPTYEQYF. The CDR3 bases are TGTGCCATCTCCCTGACACCCACCTACGAGCAGTACTTC.

The chain links TRBV5-4 to TRBJ2-7; D is unclear. The CDR3 totals 14 residues. Germline loops: CDR1 SGHNT, CDR2 YYREEE (reference sequence). V lost 0 bases to trimming and J lost 2 bases, with 9 bases between them. Here the CDR3 reads CASSLGTVPYEQYF. CDR3 DNA sequence: TGTGCCAGCAGCTTGGGGACCGTTCCCTACGAGCAGTACTTC.

The chain is built from TRBV12-3 or TRBV12-4 and TRBJ2-1, with D uncertain. The CDR3 runs 13 residues. V lost 2 bases and J lost 6, with 8 bases in between. The CDR3: CASSLMQVNEQFF. The CDR3 DNA is TGTGCCAGCAGTTTAATGCAGGTCAATGAGCAGTTCTTC.

V and J are TRBV2 and TRBJ1-4; D not certain. CDR1 SNHLY and CDR2 FYNNEI come from the germline V gene. The germline V and J ends were trimmed by 4 bases and 6 bases, with 9 bases remaining between them. The CDR3 is 13 amino acids. The CDR3 DNA is TGTGCCAGCAGTGTTCACCCTGATGAAAAACTGTTTTTT. Its translation is CASSVHPDEKLFF. Full variable domain (rest looked up from reference TRBV2 and TRBJ1-4): EPEVTQTPSHQVTQMGQEVILRCVPISNHLYFYWYRQILGQKVEFLVSFYNNEISEKSEIFDDQFSVERPDGSNFTLKIRSTKLEDSAMYFCASSVHPDEKLFFGSGTQLSVL.

The genes are TRBV2 and TRBJ2-2; TRBD1 agrees at 9 bases. With 8 bases clipped from V and 3 bases from J, the junction kept 7 bases outside the gene matches. The CDR3 runs 15 residues. Germline-derived CDR1 and CDR2 are SNHLY and FYNNEI. CDR3 nucleotides: TGTGCCAGCGCGAAACAGGGGGCAGACACCGGGGAGCTGTTTTTT. Translating it yields CASAKQGADTGELFF.

V and J are TRBV21-1 and TRBJ1-2; the DNA was not compared with TRBD1, the D call given in the table. TRBV21-1 is noted as a pseudogene. The CDR3 extends over 17 amino acids. This chain's CDR3 is CASNLRDRGVDPYGYTF. CDR3 bases: TGTGCCAGCAACCTCCGGGACAGGGGAGTCGACCCATATGGCTACACCTTC.